This passage covers 24 T cell receptor beta chains from one sample sequenced in a study of OX40 agonist ivuxolimab in advanced cancers. Data came from immunoSEQ multiplex PCR; TCRdb stores just in-frame clones and leaves some out. The top ten hold 0.3% to 0.35% of the sample, which has tens of thousands of clones, 87% seen once. Sequencing used CD4+ or CD8+ T cells sorted from blood, obtained in a trial of the OX40 agonist ivuxolimab. Receptors originate from an adult with an advanced solid tumor such as melanoma, head and neck, liver or kidney cancer.

V gene TRBV6-5 combines with J gene TRBJ1-2; D remains unclear. Trimming removed 6 bases at V and 4 bases at J, with 12 bases between. The CDR3 extends over 13 amino acids. From germline, CDR1 is MNHEY and CDR2 SVGAGI. The CDR3 protein is CASRPGPAYGYTF. CDR3 nucleotide sequence: TGTGCCAGCAGACCCGGACCAGCCTATGGCTACACCTTC.

The chain carries TRBV6-5 and TRBJ2-7; weak D call: TRBD2 (5 bases). The CDR3 totals 13 residues. V was cut by 5 bases and J by 3 bases, with 11 bases left in between. The V gene's germline CDR1 is MNHEY and CDR2 SVGAGI. CDR3 loop: CASSREGLYEQYF. The DNA for the CDR3 is TGTGCCAGCAGTCGTGAGGGCCTCTACGAGCAGTACTTC.

The J gene is TRBJ1-2, the V gene TRBV4-1, with TRBD1 as a possible D gene (5 bases). Trimming stripped 1 base from V and 3 bases from J, with 12 bases between. Germline lookup yields CDR1 MGHRA and CDR2 YSYEKL. The CDR3 sequence is 15 residues long. The CDR3 spells CASSQGRRADYGYTF. In DNA form, the CDR3 reads TGCGCCAGCAGCCAAGGACGCAGGGCTGACTATGGCTACACCTTC.

This sequence joins TRBV18 and TRBJ2-1, with D possibly TRBD2 on 5 matching bases. The germline gives CDR1 KGHSH, CDR2 LQKENI. CDR3 length: 15 amino acids. Trimming removed 3 bases from V and 4 bases from J, with 13 bases in between. The CDR3: CASSPQRITYNEQFF. DNA of the CDR3: TGTGCCAGCTCACCGCAGCGGATTACGTACAATGAGCAGTTCTTC. The full variable domain, its missing parts supplied by reference TRBV18 and TRBJ2-1, is NAGVMQNPRHLVRRRGQEARLRCSPMKGHSHVYWYRQLPEEGLKFMVYLQKENIIDESGMPKERFSAEFPKEGPSILRIQQVVRGDSAAYFCASSPQRITYNEQFFGPGTRLTVL.

The chain uses TRBV6-4 and TRBJ1-6; D may be TRBD1 (6 bases). Trimming stripped 2 bases from V and 0 bases from J, with 8 bases between. The CDR3 extends over 16 amino acids. CDR1 MRHNA and CDR2 SNTAGT come from the germline V gene. The CDR3, as DNA: TGTGCCAGCAGTGACCAGGGGAGCTCCTATAATTCACCCCTCCACTTT. Its protein is CASSDQGSSYNSPLHF.

This clone has a handful of counts. The V call is TRBV5-4, the J call TRBJ2-7; 10 nucleotides line up with TRBD2. J gave up 5 bases and V 3 bases, and 5 bases lay outside the gene matches. Germline loops: CDR1 SGHNT, CDR2 YYREEE (reference sequence). The CDR3 has 14 amino acids. The CDR3 nucleotides read TGTGCCAGCAGCTCGGGACTAGCGAGGGACGAGCAGTACTTC. Protein: CASSSGLARDEQYF.

The chain has TRBV4-3 and TRBJ1-1; 7 bases line up with TRBD1. The CDR3 is 16 amino acids. Germline V lookup: CDR1 LGHNA, CDR2 YSLEER. V gave up 3 bases and J gave up 3 bases; unmatched junction bases: 10. CDR3 protein: CASSHLAGTVDTEAFF. DNA for the CDR3: TGCGCCAGCAGCCACCTTGCCGGGACAGTGGACACTGAAGCTTTCTTT.

This clone was seen only once. This chain uses TRBV5-4 with TRBJ1-5; TRBD1 might be the D (6 bases). Germline CDR1 and CDR2: SGHNT and YYREEE (reference sequence). V lost 4 bases and J 7 bases, leaving 18 bases between the germline ends. The CDR3 length is 15 residues. The CDR3: CASSQEGDPGQPQHF. CDR3 nucleotides: TGTGCCAGCAGCCAAGAGGGGGACCCTGGCCAGCCCCAGCATTTT.

CDR3 nucleotide sequence: TGTGCCAGTAATGGGGTAGCGGGGAGCCTCACTGGGGAGCTGTTTTTT. This gives the protein CASNGVAGSLTGELFF. The chain combines TRBV19 with TRBJ2-2; 8 nucleotides align to TRBD2. The germline gives CDR1 LNHDA, CDR2 SQIVND (reference sequence). J lost 8 bases, V lost 7 bases, and 15 bases had no gene match. The CDR3 consists of 16 residues.

V gene TRBV7-6 combines with J gene TRBJ2-7, with 8 positions matching TRBD2. Germline assignment: CDR1 SGHVS and CDR2 FNYEAQ. V gave up 5 bases and J gave up 3 bases; unmatched junction bases: 9. The CDR3 extends over 15 amino acids. The CDR3 reads CASSKGSGGGYEQYF. CDR3 DNA: TGTGCCAGCAGCAAGGGGTCCGGGGGGGGCTACGAGCAGTACTTC.

V gene TRBV29-1 combines with J gene TRBJ1-5; the D gene is possibly TRBD1 (5 bases). The V and J ends lost 4 bases and 0 bases respectively, with 7 bases between them. The length of the CDR3 is 13 residues. CDR1 is SQVTM and CDR2 is ANQGSEA in the germline V gene. Here the CDR3 reads CSVAQGSNQPQHF. The CDR3 DNA reads as TGCAGCGTTGCCCAGGGTAGCAATCAGCCCCAGCATTTT.

The chain has TRBV7-9 and TRBJ2-2; D is perhaps TRBD2 (6 bases). CDR3 size: 14 residues. V dropped 5 bases and J dropped 2 bases, with 9 bases sitting between them. Germline V gene data show CDR1 as SEHNR and CDR2 as FQNEAQ (reference sequence). CDR3 nucleotides: TGTGCCAGCAGCCCGGACTATAACACCGGGGAGCTGTTTTTT. It codes for CASSPDYNTGELFF.

This chain links TRBV18 with TRBJ2-1, with D possibly being TRBD2 (5 bases). The germline V and J ends were trimmed by 2 bases and 9 bases, with 14 bases remaining between them. The germline CDR1 and CDR2 sequences are KGHSH and LQKENI. This CDR3 contains 14 residues. CDR3 sequence reads: CASSPYQEVGEQFF. CDR3 nucleotides: TGTGCCAGCTCACCATACCAGGAGGTTGGTGAGCAGTTCTTC. Based on the CDR3 plus reference TRBV18 and TRBJ2-1, the full variable domain is NAGVMQNPRHLVRRRGQEARLRCSPMKGHSHVYWYRQLPEEGLKFMVYLQKENIIDESGMPKERFSAEFPKEGPSILRIQQVVRGDSAAYFCASSPYQEVGEQFFGPGTRLTVL.

V usage is TRBV9 and J usage is TRBJ2-1, with TRBD2 matching over 9 bases. The germline gives CDR1 SGDLS, CDR2 YYNGEE. The V gene end was trimmed by 0 bases and the J gene end by 9 bases; junction bases not matched to a gene: 16. CDR3 size: 18 residues. CDR3: CASSVGPEVGGGALEQFF. CDR3 nucleotide sequence: TGTGCCAGCAGCGTAGGCCCCGAGGTTGGCGGGGGGGCCCTTGAGCAGTTCTTC.

The chain joins TRBV7-6 to TRBJ1-2; weak D call: TRBD1 (5 bases). The CDR3 totals 13 residues. The germline V gene has CDR1 SGHVS and CDR2 FNYEAQ. V was trimmed by 5 bases and J by 1 base, leaving 8 bases between them. This CDR3 is CASSETVNYGYTF. CDR3 DNA: TGTGCCAGCAGCGAGACAGTTAACTATGGCTACACCTTC.

This sequence joins TRBV5-6 and TRBJ1-4; D is undetermined. The CDR3 has 14 amino acids. Deletions cut 6 bases from V and 3 bases from J, with 12 bases between. Germline CDR1 is SGHDT and CDR2 is YYEEEE. CDR3 protein: CASTVTQSNEKLFF. DNA for the CDR3: TGTGCCAGCACCGTTACGCAATCTAATGAAAAACTGTTTTTT.

The chain employs TRBV11-2 and TRBJ1-5, with D tentatively TRBD1 (6 bases). Germline-derived CDR1 and CDR2 are SGHAT and FQNNGV. The CDR3 is 16 amino acids. V was clipped by 2 bases and J by 7 bases, with 18 bases between them. CDR3 sequence: CASSLTAVGGGQPQHF. CDR3 nucleotides: TGTGCCAGCAGCTTAACAGCTGTTGGGGGCGGGCAGCCCCAGCATTTT.

This clone was observed a single time. This rearrangement joins TRBV7-8 to TRBJ2-2; TRBD2 agrees at 7 bases. Per the germline V gene, CDR1 is SGHVS and CDR2 is FQNEAQ. The CDR3 spans 16 residues. J was trimmed by 6 bases and V by 1 base; bases with no gene match: 8. CDR3: CASSLGRGDPSGELFF. CDR3 DNA: TGTGCCAGCAGCTTAGGTCGGGGGGACCCCTCCGGGGAGCTGTTTTTT.

J is TRBJ2-3 and V is TRBV19; no reliable D call. Trimming removed 7 bases at V and 2 bases at J, with 7 bases between. This CDR3 comprises 12 residues. CDR1 and CDR2 (germline): LNHDA, SQIVND (reference sequence). CDR3 region: CASTGYTDTQYF. The DNA of the CDR3 is TGTGCCAGTACAGGATACACAGATACGCAGTATTTT.

This rearrangement joins TRBV7-9 to TRBJ1-1, with 11 bases matching TRBD1. The germline gives CDR1 SEHNR, CDR2 FQNEAQ (reference sequence). Unmatched junction bases numbered 6, after V lost 5 bases and J lost 10 bases. This CDR3 spans 13 amino acids. The CDR3 protein is CASSPGQGVTAFF. The CDR3 nucleotides are TGTGCCAGCAGCCCGGGACAGGGGGTAACAGCTTTCTTT. The full variable domain, its missing parts supplied by reference TRBV7-9 and TRBJ1-1, is DTGVSQNPRHKITKRGQNVTFRCDPISEHNRLYWYRQTLGQGPEFLTYFQNEAQLEKSRLLSDRFSAERPKGSFSTLEIQRTEQGDSAMYLCASSPGQGVTAFFGQGTRLTVV.

The chain carries TRBV7-9 and TRBJ2-7, with D perhaps TRBD1 or TRBD2 (6 bases each). Deletions cut 3 bases from V and 3 bases from J, with 18 bases between. The CDR3 is 16 amino acids. Germline V gene data show CDR1 as SEHNR and CDR2 as FQNEAQ (reference sequence). The CDR3 region has the DNA TGTGCCAGCAGCTTTTACGTGGGGGGCCTTATCTACGAGCAGTACTTC. As protein: CASSFYVGGLIYEQYF.

CDR3 loop: CASSRSGGRDTQYF. CDR3 nucleotides: TGTGCCAGCAGCCGGAGCGGGGGCCGAGATACGCAGTATTTT. The chain is built from TRBV5-8 and TRBJ2-3; TRBD2 matches at 8 bases. The CDR3 is 14 amino acids. Germline values: CDR1 SGHTS, CDR2 YDEGEE. Trimming took 4 bases from V and 5 from J; bases not matched to a gene: 6. Based on the CDR3 plus reference TRBV5-8 and TRBJ2-3, the full variable domain is EAGVTQSPTHLIKTRGQQATLRCSPISGHTSVYWYQQALGLGLQFLLWYDEGEERNRGNFPPRFSGRQFPNYSSELNVNALELEDSALYLCASSRSGGRDTQYFGPGTRLTVL.

V and J are TRBV7-9 and TRBJ1-3, with 9 bases that match TRBD1. Per the germline V gene, CDR1 is SEHNR and CDR2 is FQNEAQ (reference sequence). Germline trimming cut 5 bases from V and 3 bases from J; bases unmatched to any gene: 8. This CDR3 is built from 16 residues. The CDR3 bases are TGTGCCAGCAGCAGAGGGACAGGGAGTAGTGGAAACACCATATATTTT. Amino acid sequence: CASSRGTGSSGNTIYF.

The chain is built from TRBV7-2 and TRBJ2-2; D call uncertain. Germline values: CDR1 SGHTA, CDR2 FQGNSA. V lost 3 bases and J lost 0, with 8 bases in between. CDR3 size: 15 residues. CDR3 sequence reads: CASSFSQTNTGELFF. In nucleotides, the CDR3 is TGTGCCAGCAGCTTTAGTCAGACGAACACCGGGGAGCTGTTTTTT.